Listed below are T cell receptor beta chains from one sample, sequenced in a study of radiotherapy plus CTLA-4 blockade in lung cancer. Clones were read by immunoSEQ multiplex PCR, and TCRdb kept only the in-frame ones, dropping some. Of roughly 120,000 clones listed, over 65% are singletons. The source material was peripheral blood, sampled from a patient treated with radiotherapy plus ipilimumab. These receptors were taken from a human donor with non-small cell lung cancer that progressed on radiotherapy plus ipilimumab. Some clones in this sample may be carry-over from other donors' samples. Each CDR3 is given with its conserved first and last residue. A D gene is named only where the DNA matches it firmly. Clone size is not always given. Where it is, it says once, few, many or a class for expanded clones.

clone size,V gene,D gene,J gene,CDR3 DNA,CDR3 protein
NA,TRBV18,TRBD1,TRBJ2-2,TGTGCCAGCTCACCACGGGCTACAGGGGGCACCGGGGAGCTGTTTTTT,CASSPRATGGTGELFF
NA,TRBV7-2,NA,TRBJ1-4,TGTGCCAGCAGCCCGTCAGGGAATAATGAAAAACTGTTTTTT,CASSPSGNNEKLFF
NA,TRBV28,NA,TRBJ2-6,TGTGCTACTCAGGGGATGGGTGGGGCCAACGTCCTGACTTTC,CATQGMGGANVLTF
NA,TRBV13,NA,TRBJ1-4,TGTGCCAGCAGCTTAGTATCCCCGACGGGGGATGAAAAACTGTTTTTT,CASSLVSPTGDEKLFF
few,TRBV6-6,NA,TRBJ1-2,TGTGCCAGCAGTTACTCGTCCGGGTGGGGGGATGGCTACACCTTC,CASSYSSGWGDGYTF
NA,TRBV7-6,TRBD1,TRBJ1-2,TGTGCCAGCAGCTCAGTTCCGGGACAGAGCTATGGCTACACCTTC,CASSSVPGQSYGYTF
NA,TRBV7-8,TRBD1,TRBJ2-5,TGTGCCAGCAGCCAAGACAGGGAAGAGACCCAGTACTTC,CASSQDREETQYF
NA,TRBV7-2,TRBD2,TRBJ2-2,TGTGCCAGCAGCCCTATAGCGGGGGGGTTAGCCGGGGAGCTGTTTTTT,CASSPIAGGLAGELFF
NA,TRBV4-2,TRBD1,TRBJ1-1,TGTGCCAGCAGCCAAGGGCCAGGGGGAAACACTGAAGCTTTCTTT,CASSQGPGGNTEAFF
NA,TRBV10-3,NA,TRBJ2-2,TGTGCCATCAGTGACAGGGCGGGGTTTCACGGGGAGCTGTTTTTT,CAISDRAGFHGELFF
NA,TRBV2,NA,TRBJ1-1,TGTGCCAGCATGATTCAGGGGTTTAACACTGAAGCTTTCTTT,CASMIQGFNTEAFF
NA,TRBV19,NA,TRBJ1-1,TGTGCCAGTACCTTTTTGGACCTCACTGAAGCTTTCTTT,CASTFLDLTEAFF
NA,TRBV11-3,TRBD1,TRBJ2-7,TGTGCCAGCAGCCCAGGGACAGGGGGCAACGAGCAGTACTTC,CASSPGTGGNEQYF
NA,TRBV28,TRBD1,TRBJ1-6,TGTGCCAGCAGCCTGGACCGGGACAGGGCTAACCACTTT,CASSLDRDRANHF
NA,TRBV29-1,NA,TRBJ2-7,TGCAGCGTTGGACAGGTCCCCTACGAGCAGTACTTC,CSVGQVPYEQYF
NA,TRBV7-2,NA,TRBJ2-7,TGTGCCAGCAGCTTAGTGGCAGGGGTTCCCTACGAGCAGTACTTC,CASSLVAGVPYEQYF
NA,TRBV19,NA,TRBJ2-2,TGTGCCAGTAGTATATCATCGCGGAGGAACACCGGGGAGCTGTTTTTT,CASSISSRRNTGELFF
NA,TRBV18,NA,TRBJ2-7,TGTGCCAGCTCAATCACTCATACCTACGAGCAGTACTTC,CASSITHTYEQYF
NA,TRBV5-1,TRBD1,TRBJ2-7,TGCGCCAGCAGCATAGGACAGGGGGCGAACGAGCAGTACTTC,CASSIGQGANEQYF
NA,TRBV19,TRBD1,TRBJ2-5,TGTGCCAGTAGCCTCCCGACAGGGGGAGTCCAGGAGACCCAGTACTTC,CASSLPTGGVQETQYF
NA,TRBV5-4,TRBD1,TRBJ1-5,TGCGCCAGCAGCCAATTCTGGGACAGGGTTTATAGCAATCAGCCCCAGCATTTT,CASSQFWDRVYSNQPQHF
NA,TRBV27,NA,TRBJ1-5,TGTGCCAGCAGATTCGGGACCTCTAGCAATCAGCCCCAGCATTTT,CASRFGTSSNQPQHF
NA,TRBV18,NA,TRBJ2-2,TGTGCCAGCTCACCACGGGCAACGAACACCGGGGAGCTGTTTTTT,CASSPRATNTGELFF
once,TRBV4-3,TRBD2,TRBJ2-5,TGCGCCAGCAGCCTCCGAGGTAGCGGGGGGGTCCAAGAGACCCAGTACTTC,CASSLRGSGGVQETQYF
NA,TRBV5-4,TRBD1,TRBJ2-4,TGTGCCAGCAGCTTGAGGACAGGGGTTAAAAACATTCAGTACTTC,CASSLRTGVKNIQYF
NA,TRBV7-9,TRBD1,TRBJ1-2,TGTGCCAGCAGCTTAGACCCCGGGACAGGTTATGGCTACACCTTC,CASSLDPGTGYGYTF